This TCR beta chain came from a study of a mutant IDH1 vaccine in newly diagnosed glioma. Overall study results and limits: There were vaccine-induced immune responses in approximately 95% of the patients.

Noted time point: week 47, end of study. The vaccine gave 300 ug of a 20-mer mutant IDH1 peptide subcutaneously per dose. CDR3 length: 11 residues. From germline, CDR1 is SGHAT and CDR2 FQNNGV. Using immunoSEQ multiplex PCR, the repertoire was profiled, and TCRdb retains in-frame clones only, with some absent. The table includes about 33,000 clones, 75% detected once. As for this clone: As yet, its antigen is unknown. Compared with germline, one end of the junction differs, possibly owing to a read error.

The TCR comes from a middle-aged man with glioma. J is TRBJ2-5 and V is TRBV11-2; 7 positions agree with TRBD2. This specimen consisted of PBMCs, obtained from a glioma patient whose treatment included an IDH1 peptide vaccine. Written as DNA, the CDR3 is TGTGCCAGCAGCCCATCTGGGGGGGTGCACTTC. Amino acids: CASSPSGGVHF.